Below, 3 T cell receptor beta chains from the same sample are listed, as sequenced in a study of T cells in Graves' hyperthyroidism and ophthalmopathy. Amplification targeted TCR beta CDR3 regions from RNA transcripts. The study used the HTBI primer set for a first-round RT-PCR of the TCR CDR3. TCRdb reanalysed the multiplex PCR reads using MiXCR and keeps one entry per CDR3 protein. The sample contains 560,000 or so distinct CDR3 sequences, less than 20% of which appear only once. Input material: blood. The receptors originated from a man aged 40-50 years with Graves' ophthalmopathy.

This clonotype has a handful of counts. The rearrangement links TRBV28 to TRBJ2-5; TRBD2 agrees at 13 bases. Germline V lookup: CDR1 MDHEN, CDR2 SYDVKM. Germline trimming cut 4 bases from V and 5 bases from J; bases unmatched to any gene: 13. The CDR3 totals 18 residues. The CDR3 sequence is CASSSGGLAGSSRETQYF. CDR3 nucleotides: TGTGCCAGCAGTTCGGGGGGACTAGCGGGATCCTCCAGGGAGACCCAGTACTTC.

The chain links TRBV28 to TRBJ2-7; D ambiguous. Germline lookup yields CDR1 MDHEN and CDR2 SYDVKM. V lost 3 bases and J 3 bases, leaving 9 bases between the germline ends. The CDR3 loop spans 13 amino acids. The DNA for the CDR3 is TGTGCCAGCAGTTTCAAGGTCTACTACGAGCAGTACTTC. Protein product: CASSFKVYYEQYF. Drawing the rest from reference TRBV28 and TRBJ2-7, the complete variable domain is DVKVTQSSRYLVKRTGEKVFLECVQDMDHENMFWYRQDPGLGLRLIYFSYDVKMKEKGDIPEGYSVSREKKERFSLILESASTNQTSMYLCASSFKVYYEQYFGPGTRLTVT.

This rearrangement joins TRBV30 to TRBJ2-2; a weak D match, TRBD2 (6 bases). This CDR3 is 15 amino acids long. From germline, CDR1 is GTSNPN and CDR2 SVGIG (reference sequence). Trimming shortened V by 2 bases and J by 2 bases, and 12 bases separated the two germline ends. CDR3 DNA sequence: TGTGCCTGGAGTCCGGGACTCAAAAACACCGGGGAGCTGTTTTTT. This sequence encodes CAWSPGLKNTGELFF.